These 29 T cell receptor beta chains share one sample of origin, sequenced in a study of OX40 agonist ivuxolimab in advanced cancers. The table came from immunoSEQ multiplex PCR; TCRdb's copy has only in-frame clones and leaves some out. The table includes roughly 110,000 clones, around nine tenths detected once. The material sequenced was CD4+ or CD8+ T cells sorted from blood, taken in a trial of the OX40 agonist ivuxolimab. These receptors came from an adult with an advanced solid tumor such as melanoma, head and neck, liver or kidney cancer.

The V gene is TRBV28, the J gene TRBJ2-4; the D gene could be TRBD1 or TRBD2 (7 bases each). The CDR3 runs to 16 residues. The V and J ends lost 5 bases and 1 base respectively, with 15 bases between them. The germline V gene encodes CDR1 MDHEN and CDR2 SYDVKM. The CDR3 nucleotides are TGTGCCAGCAGTAGCTCAGGGGGGGTTGCCAAAAACATTCAGTACTTC. This sequence encodes CASSSSGGVAKNIQYF. Variable domain in full (rest from reference TRBV28 and TRBJ2-4): DVKVTQSSRYLVKRTGEKVFLECVQDMDHENMFWYRQDPGLGLRLIYFSYDVKMKEKGDIPEGYSVSREKKERFSLILESASTNQTSMYLCASSSSGGVAKNIQYFGAGTRLSVL.

The chain uses TRBV28 and TRBJ2-7, with D unclear. This CDR3 is 11 amino acids long. The V end lost 2 bases, the J end lost 8 bases, and 7 bases lay between the germline ends. The germline V gene encodes CDR1 MDHEN and CDR2 SYDVKM. In nucleotides, the CDR3 is TGTGCCAGCAGTTTAAAAGGACAGCAGTACTTC. Residues: CASSLKGQQYF.

This clone was recorded only once. The chain carries TRBV11-2 and TRBJ2-7; a weak D match, TRBD1 (6 bases). The V gene lost 0 bases and the J gene lost 3 bases, with 12 bases spanning the gap. Looked up from germline, CDR1 is SGHAT and CDR2 is FQNNGV. There are 15 residues in the CDR3. The CDR3 DNA is TGTGCCAGCAGCTTAGAACAGGGCCCACACTACGAGCAGTACTTC. This sequence encodes CASSLEQGPHYEQYF.

V gene TRBV7-2 combines with J gene TRBJ2-3, with 8 bases matching TRBD2. The CDR3 runs to 15 residues. Germline trimming cut 1 base from V and 4 bases from J; bases unmatched to any gene: 4. Germline V gives CDR1 SGHTA, CDR2 FQGNSA. CDR3 in DNA: TGTGCCAGCAGCTTAGTGCGCGGGAGGCCAGATACGCAGTATTTT. Encoded protein: CASSLVRGRPDTQYF. Full variable domain (rest looked up from reference TRBV7-2 and TRBJ2-3): GAGVSQSPSNKVTEKGKDVELRCDPISGHTALYWYRQSLGQGLEFLIYFQGNSAPDKSGLPSDRFSAERTGGSVSTLTIQRTQQEDSAVYLCASSLVRGRPDTQYFGPGTRLTVL.

The gene calls are TRBV6-5 and TRBJ1-1, with D possibly matching TRBD1 (6 bases). V gave up 10 bases and J gave up 0 bases, with 12 bases separating them. CDR3 length: 13 residues. Germline lookup yields CDR1 MNHEY and CDR2 SVGAGI. The CDR3 DNA reads as TGTGCCATCCTGACAGGTCTGAACACTGAAGCTTTCTTT. Protein product: CAILTGLNTEAFF.

This chain joins TRBV30 and TRBJ2-3, with D unresolved. The CDR3 runs 14 residues. The V gene lost 1 base and the J gene lost 0 bases, with 8 bases spanning the gap. Germline assignment: CDR1 GTSNPN and CDR2 SVGIG (reference sequence). The CDR3 protein is CAWSGGFSTDTQYF. CDR3 DNA sequence: TGTGCCTGGAGTGGAGGATTTAGCACAGATACGCAGTATTTT.

Concerning this clone itself: Distinct nucleotide sequences in the sample also encode this CDR3. The genes are TRBV7-2 and TRBJ2-3; tentatively, D is TRBD2 (6 bases). Germline V lookup: CDR1 SGHTA, CDR2 FQGNSA. V gave up 0 bases and J gave up 2 bases, with 9 bases separating them. The CDR3 length is 15 residues. CDR3 sequence (DNA): TGTGCCAGCAGCTTAGCTAGCGGAGTCACAGATACGCAGTATTTT. Protein product: CASSLASGVTDTQYF.

This rearrangement joins TRBV4-2 to TRBJ2-1, with D tentatively TRBD2 (5 bases). The CDR3 contains 17 residues. Per the germline V gene, CDR1 is LGHNA and CDR2 is YNFKEQ. V was shortened by 1 base and J by 0 bases, with 13 bases between the two germline ends. The CDR3 region has the DNA TGTGCCAGCAGCCAAGTATCCGGGGTTTACTCCTACAATGAGCAGTTCTTC. Residues: CASSQVSGVYSYNEQFF.

The table lists this clone with a few counts. The chain carries TRBV7-2 and TRBJ2-5; 7 bases line up with TRBD1. V trimming: 2 bases; J trimming: 4 bases; junction bases outside the gene matches: 7. The CDR3 totals 15 residues. The germline CDR1 and CDR2 sequences are SGHTA and FQGNSA. The CDR3 loop reads CASSLLGQTRETQYF. The CDR3 DNA reads as TGTGCCAGCAGCTTATTGGGACAGACGAGAGAGACCCAGTACTTC.

The chain uses TRBV18 and TRBJ1-1; D uncertain. Germline V gene sequence: CDR1 KGHSH, CDR2 LQKENI. The V gene lost 6 bases and the J gene lost 0 bases, with 8 bases spanning the gap. This CDR3 has 13 amino acids. The CDR3 nucleotides are TGTGCCAGCTCCCTTATCATGAACACTGAAGCTTTCTTT. Its protein is CASSLIMNTEAFF.

This clone occurred a few times. V is TRBV4-2 and J is TRBJ2-5; TRBD1 agrees at 8 bases. This CDR3 contains 14 residues. Germline V gene lookup returns CDR1 LGHNA and CDR2 YNFKEQ. V trimming: 4 bases; J trimming: 3 bases; junction bases outside the gene matches: 4. CDR3 region: CASSLGQGEETQYF. The CDR3, as DNA: TGTGCCAGCAGCCTCGGACAGGGAGAAGAGACCCAGTACTTC.

The rearrangement uses TRBV6-5 and TRBJ2-1; D remains ambiguous. This CDR3 region has 12 residues. The V end lost 4 bases, the J end lost 9 bases, and 10 bases lay between the germline ends. Germline CDR1 reads MNHEY; CDR2 reads SVGAGI. The CDR3 sequence: CASSFRIGEQFF. Written as DNA, the CDR3 is TGTGCCAGCAGTTTCCGCATAGGTGAGCAGTTCTTC.

The chain recombines TRBV7-9 with TRBJ1-3; D call uncertain. V lost 5 bases and J lost 8, with 7 bases in between. Looked up from germline, CDR1 is SEHNR and CDR2 is FQNEAQ (reference sequence). CDR3 size: 11 residues. CDR3 region: CASSQTDTIYF. Written as DNA, the CDR3 is TGTGCCAGCAGCCAGACGGACACCATATATTTT.

The gene calls are TRBV4-3 and TRBJ2-7, with D perhaps TRBD1 (6 bases). The CDR3 loop spans 14 amino acids. The germline V gene has CDR1 LGHNA and CDR2 YSLEER. Trimming left V 4 bases short and J 7 bases short, with 17 bases between. Here the CDR3 reads CASSPPDSLGEQYF. In DNA form, the CDR3 reads TGCGCCAGCAGCCCTCCGGACAGCCTAGGAGAGCAGTACTTC.

The V and J genes are TRBV28 and TRBJ1-2; D may be TRBD1 (6 bases). V shed 2 bases and J shed 6 bases, with 10 bases lying between them. Germline V gives CDR1 MDHEN, CDR2 SYDVKM. The CDR3 has 13 amino acids. CDR3 sequence: CASSLGTYDGYTF. CDR3 DNA: TGTGCCAGCAGTTTAGGGACATATGATGGCTACACCTTC.

V gene TRBV6-5 combines with J gene TRBJ2-7; D is undetermined. This CDR3 comprises 12 residues. CDR1 is MNHEY and CDR2 is SVGAGI in the germline V gene. Trimming removed 5 bases at V and 3 bases at J, with 8 bases between. This CDR3 reads CASSGVDYEQYF. As DNA, the CDR3 is TGTGCCAGCAGTGGGGTGGACTACGAGCAGTACTTC.

The rearrangement uses TRBV13 and TRBJ1-1; 10 positions match TRBD1. Per the germline V gene, CDR1 is PRHDT and CDR2 is FYEKMQ (reference sequence). This CDR3 region has 15 residues. With 2 bases clipped from V and 6 bases from J, the junction kept 6 bases outside the gene matches. CDR3 loop: CASSLPKGQGAEAFF. In DNA, the CDR3 is TGTGCCAGCAGCTTACCTAAAGGACAGGGGGCTGAAGCTTTCTTT.

The chain recombines TRBV7-3 with TRBJ2-2; TRBD2 matches at 12 bases. The junction had 3 bases not matched to a gene; V was cut back by 4 bases and J by 6 bases. CDR1 and CDR2 (germline): SGHTA, FQGTGA. The CDR3 sequence is 15 residues long. The CDR3 reads CASSSRTSGAGELFF. CDR3 DNA sequence: TGTGCCAGCAGCTCTCGGACTAGCGGGGCCGGGGAGCTGTTTTTT.

This chain links TRBV2 with TRBJ1-5, with TRBD1 matching over 7 bases. Germline lookup yields CDR1 SNHLY and CDR2 FYNNEI. Trimming removed 5 bases from V and 4 bases from J; junction bases left unmatched: 8. CDR3 length: 15 residues. The CDR3 DNA reads as TGTGCCAGCAGTCCAGGGGGAGGTGGAAATCAGCCCCAGCATTTT. It translates to CASSPGGGGNQPQHF.

CDR3 DNA sequence: TGTGCCAGCTCACTAGACAGCCAAGAGACCCAGTACTTC. It specifies CASSLDSQETQYF. The rearrangement uses TRBV18 and TRBJ2-5; a possible D gene is TRBD1 (5 bases). The V and J ends lost 4 bases and 1 base respectively, with 7 bases between them. The CDR3 is made up of 13 amino acids. Germline loops: CDR1 KGHSH, CDR2 LQKENI.

CDR3 bases: TGTGCCACCAGTCCCGTCGAGGTAGCCTATGGCTACACCTTC. Its translation: CATSPVEVAYGYTF. The rearrangement joins TRBV15 to TRBJ1-2; D is unclear. The V and J ends lost 6 bases and 4 bases respectively, with 15 bases between them. Germline-derived CDR1 and CDR2 are LNHNV and YYDKDF (reference sequence). There are 14 residues in the CDR3.

CDR3 sequence: CASSLVIGTGTEAFF. The CDR3 coding sequence is TGTGCCAGCAGCTTAGTAATAGGGACTGGCACTGAAGCTTTCTTT. The chain employs TRBV7-2 and TRBJ1-1; the D gene is possibly TRBD1 (5 bases). Trimming took 1 base from V and 4 from J, leaving 13 bases between them. The V gene's germline CDR1 is SGHTA and CDR2 FQGNSA. The CDR3 extends over 15 amino acids.

The chain uses TRBV6-5 and TRBJ2-7, with 9 positions matching TRBD2. Unmatched junction bases numbered 7, after V lost 6 bases and J lost 1 base. The length of the CDR3 is 15 residues. Looked up from germline, CDR1 is MNHEY and CDR2 is SVGAGI. The CDR3 sequence is CASRAGGGGSYEQYF. The CDR3, as DNA: TGTGCCAGCAGGGCGGGAGGGGGGGGGTCCTACGAGCAGTACTTC.

V usage is TRBV7-3 and J usage is TRBJ2-7, with no clear D. The CDR3 runs 15 residues. CDR1 is SGHTA, CDR2 FQGTGA, per germline. V was shortened by 2 bases and J by 5 bases, with 16 bases between the two germline ends. The CDR3 spells CASSLGASKGDEQYF. The CDR3 coding sequence is TGTGCCAGCAGCTTAGGCGCCTCGAAGGGCGACGAGCAGTACTTC.

This chain links TRBV29-1 with TRBJ1-2; 7 nucleotides match TRBD1. Germline V lookup: CDR1 SQVTM, CDR2 ANQGSEA. J gave up 8 bases and V 2 bases, and 8 bases lay outside the gene matches. The length of the CDR3 is 13 residues. CDR3 protein: CSVETGDLWGYTF. The CDR3 coding sequence is TGCAGCGTTGAAACAGGGGATCTATGGGGCTACACCTTC.

DNA of the CDR3: TGTGCCAGTAGCCGAGACAGGGCCACTGAAGCTTTCTTT. It codes for CASSRDRATEAFF. The V gene is TRBV19, the J gene TRBJ1-1, with 7 bases matching TRBD1. From germline, CDR1 is LNHDA and CDR2 SQIVND (reference sequence). The CDR3 is 13 residues long. The J segment lost 4 bases and the V segment lost 6 bases, leaving 5 bases of the junction unmatched. Based on the CDR3 plus reference TRBV19 and TRBJ1-1, the full variable domain is DGGITQSPKYLFRKEGQNVTLSCEQNLNHDAMYWYRQDPGQGLRLIYYSQIVNDFQKGDIAEGYSVSREKKESFPLTVTSAQKNPTAFYLCASSRDRATEAFFGQGTRLTVV.

This chain uses TRBV29-1 with TRBJ2-1; 8 bases line up with TRBD1. This CDR3 contains 15 residues. The germline CDR1 and CDR2 sequences are SQVTM and ANQGSEA. V lost 0 bases, J lost 7 bases, and 8 bases stayed unmatched. The CDR3 loop is CSVEDSGGVRNEQFF. The CDR3, as DNA: TGCAGCGTTGAAGATTCAGGGGGCGTAAGGAATGAGCAGTTCTTC.

The chain couples TRBV7-9 to TRBJ2-2; 8 bases align to TRBD2. Trimming took 7 bases from V and 1 from J; bases not matched to a gene: 2. The CDR3 covers 14 residues. The V gene's germline CDR1 is SEHNR and CDR2 FQNEAQ (reference sequence). This CDR3 reads CASTTSGNTGELFF. In nucleotides, the CDR3 is TGTGCCAGCACCACTAGCGGGAACACCGGGGAGCTGTTTTTT.

The J gene is TRBJ2-6, the V gene TRBV18; the match to TRBD1 covers 9 bases. V was pared by 3 bases and J by 1 base, with 7 bases of the junction left unmatched. The CDR3 is made up of 18 amino acids. In germline, CDR1 is KGHSH, CDR2 LQKENI. CDR3 DNA sequence: TGTGCCAGCTCACCCCCGGGACAGGGAGTGTCTGGGGCCAACGTCCTGACTTTC. Translating it yields CASSPPGQGVSGANVLTF.